This T cell receptor (beta chain) was recorded in a study of T-cell memory formation after mild COVID-19. MiXCR was run by TCRdb on the 5' RACE reads, yielding one entry per CDR3 protein. The data contain hundreds of thousands of distinct CDR3 sequences, approximately 15% of them singletons. This CDR3 region has 14 residues. Germline loops: CDR1 SGHDT, CDR2 YYEEEE. V lost 0 bases and J 3 bases, leaving 9 bases between the germline ends. The sequence was collected from a man aged 18 to 29 who had mild COVID-19 (a few samples of this study predate the infection). Cell type and time point are not known. The chain has TRBV5-6 and TRBJ1-2; no clear D gene. Sample: PBMCs or a T cell subset sorted from them (not recorded which). CDR3 in amino acids: CASSLEDGYYGYTF. DNA of the CDR3: TGTGCCAGCAGCTTGGAGGACGGCTACTATGGCTACACCTTC.